This T cell receptor (beta chain) comes out of a study of CD8 T cell repertoires and HIV-1 epitope variants (dated by TCRdb to 2020 to 2022). Broadly, across the study: Twenty-five peptides representing autologous and known Gag and Nef epitope variants were each used to stimulate T cells in separate culture wells. Among the control conditions were a peptide pool of CMV, EBV and flu, the Ebola AY9 epitope serving as a negative control, and a well with no peptide. Three Gag epitope families and Nef HW9 and YT9 were included among the tested epitopes. T cells were enriched using the EasySep Human T Cell Enrichment Kit and were co-cultured with equal numbers of autologous T cell-negative cells serving as antigen-presenting cells. For around 9 days the cultures were kept in IMDM with gentamicin, and on days 3 and 7 half of the media was changed with IL-2, IL-7 and IL-15 added. An aliquot of 1M T cells was saved as an uncultured baseline condition, separate from the approximately 75 T cell cultures. A total of some 83 T cell cultures were run, with each culture condition done in triplicate except for one peptide, which was done in duplicate. Summary of the overall study and its limitations: Under ten antigen-specific TCR beta clonotypes were identified, and six of them appeared cross-reactive for autologous or known escape epitope variants. Several clonotypes recognized the Nef KF9 family and one clonotype recognized the HW9 family, while no responses to the TAALDMSHF plasma variant were seen. The assay identified only TCR beta chains and indicated proliferation to antigen, not T cell function or cytokine profile.

The CDR3 runs 16 amino acids, cysteine and phenylalanine included. The CDR3 DNA has 48 bases and is translated from base 1. The germline V and J ends show losses of 6 bases and 2 bases respectively, and no gene match explains 5 bases of the junction. The germline V gene specifies ENHRY as CDR1 and SYGVKD as CDR2. As concerns this clone: Its specific antigen is unknown. One base away there is no much larger clone; base qualities are not given.

TCR beta CDR3 regions were sequenced at survey depth on the immunoSEQ platform. The QIAamp DNA micro kit was used to extract genomic DNA from every cultured and uncultured CD8+ T cell population. Regarding the original processing steps: Samples with under 5,000 productive reads were excluded, and this exclusion removed about 6% of the roughly 75 HIV peptide-stimulated cultures. A MANAFEST web app trimmed sequences to CDR3 and removed nonproductive sequences, CDR3s under 5 amino acids, and those not starting C or ending F/W. Clonotypes were classified as antigen-specific only if expansion was observed in at least 2 of 3 replicates versus the no-peptide control at FDR 0.01, only within one epitope family. A frequency at least fivefold higher than in wells stimulated with peptides from other epitope families was additionally required for specific clonotypes. In its TCRdb copy, this immuneACCESS table keeps in-frame sequences only and misses some clones. Where compared with another copy, unresolved V genes explain less than half of these, and the others have no known cause. V and J calls and clone size follow that table, whereas D and trimming were derived from the DNA. For this sample the table gives roughly 5,400 clones, of which around 60% were detected only once. The ten largest account for 44% of the sample.

The EasySep Human CD8+ T Cell Enrichment Kit was used on day 10 to isolate CD8+ T cells from every culture. The source is a male donor with HIV. The chain is encoded by TRBV10-3 joined to TRBJ2-6, with TRBD1 matching 9 junction bases. The source material was cultured CD8+ T cells derived from PBMCs. DNA sequence: TGTGCCATCAGGACCGGGGACAGGGCTGGGGCCAACGTCCTGACTTTC. It codes for CAIRTGDRAGANVLTF.